This TCR beta chain emerged from a study of shared clonotypes between healthy human individuals. Overall study findings and caveats: When naive CD4 clonotypes were compared across several donors, 4% to 6.5% were shared. Generation probabilities of non-shared clonotypes were lower (relative to those shared by all four donors).

To note about this clone: What it recognizes is unknown.

Researchers ran the assay at a deep level. The table came from immunoSEQ multiplex PCR; TCRdb's copy has only in-frame clones and leaves some out. The repertoire holds 300,000 to 400,000 clones, with 73% as singletons. Each sample came from a Caucasian adult donor living in Nashville, Tennessee. CDR1 is ENHRY and CDR2 is SYGVKD in the germline V gene. V gave up 4 bases and J gave up 7 bases, with 11 bases separating them. The CDR3 spans 13 residues. The sequencing input was memory CD4+ T cells sorted from blood. Indicated subset: CD45RA-negative fraction. This receptor was obtained from a man between 25 and 39 years old in good health. The chain joins TRBV10-3 to TRBJ2-1; D gene uncertain. In nucleotides, the CDR3 is TGTGCCATCAGTGCGCCAAAAGCGAATGAGCAGTTCTTC. It encodes CAISAPKANEQFF.